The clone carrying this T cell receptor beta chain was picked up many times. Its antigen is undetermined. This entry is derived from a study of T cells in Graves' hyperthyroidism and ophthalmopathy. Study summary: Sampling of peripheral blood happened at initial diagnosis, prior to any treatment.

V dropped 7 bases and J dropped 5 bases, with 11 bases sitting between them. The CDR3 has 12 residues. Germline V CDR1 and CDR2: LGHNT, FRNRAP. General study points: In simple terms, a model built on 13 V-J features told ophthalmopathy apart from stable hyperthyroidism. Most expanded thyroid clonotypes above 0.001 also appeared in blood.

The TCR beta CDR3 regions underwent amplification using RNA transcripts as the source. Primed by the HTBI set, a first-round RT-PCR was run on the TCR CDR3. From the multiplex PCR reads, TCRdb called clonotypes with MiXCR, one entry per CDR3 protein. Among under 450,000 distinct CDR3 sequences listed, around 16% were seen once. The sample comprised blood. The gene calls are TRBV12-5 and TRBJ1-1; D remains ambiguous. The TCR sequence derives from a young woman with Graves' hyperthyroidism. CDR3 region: CASVPQGTEAFF. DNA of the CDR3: TGTGCTAGTGTCCCTCAAGGTACTGAAGCTTTCTTT.